Reported below is one TCR beta chain. This clone was recorded once. Its recognized antigen is unknown. Base qualities were left out, and no much larger clone turns up one base away. TCRbeta CDR3 regions were amplified from genomic DNA by means of the immunoSEQ Assay, a bias-controlled multiplex PCR. As for how the authors treated the data: The number of nucleated cells in each sample was estimated by amplification of reference gene primers within the assay. To quantify the absolute abundance of each unique TCRbeta CDR3 rearrangement, sequence reads were collapsed and filtered. For each sample, productive Simpson clonality was calculated by taking the square root of Simpson's diversity index across productive rearrangements. Not all clones reach the TCRdb copy of this immuneACCESS table, which keeps in-frame sequences only. Checked studies attribute under half of the gap to unresolved V genes and leave the rest unexplained. V and J calls and clone size are as listed in that table; D and trimming were resolved from the DNA. The sample table shows roughly 200,000 clones, and about 86% are seen once. About 4.4% of the sample rests with the top ten.

The CDR1 and CDR2 encoded by the germline V gene are SGDLS and YYNGEE. The CDR3 runs 16 residues from the cysteine to the phenylalanine. Left in the record is the CDR3 DNA by itself, 48 bases read in frame from the first base. The junction shows trimming of 3 bases on V and 5 bases on J, and the gene matches do not reach 13 bases of it. This entry comes from a study of blood T cell repertoires in COVID-19 (dated by TCRdb to the early 2020s). Regarding the research as a whole: Samples from collaborators originated in the United States, Italy and Spain and spanned both the acute and convalescent phases of COVID-19. Subjects who had been exposed to COVID-19, were actively infected with it, or had recovered from it provided the deeply sampled blood TCRbeta repertoires that made up the dataset. The samples were drawn from the first 160 participants of the ongoing ImmuneRACE study and from 950 to 1,500 subjects provided by 6 global collaborators. Nearly every sample came with metadata listing a de-identified subject ID, COVID-19 status, age in years and sex. The material from the prospective study consisted of cDNA or gDNA derived from T cells, B-cell-depleted T cells, or PBMCs. A freely available public database, intended as a resource for researchers studying the immune response to SARS-CoV-2, is where the repertoires were released. Where HLA class I and class II types were available, the types were taken from metadata supplied by the sample provider, not from assay-based typing.

What the research found in general, with its limitations: The amount of clinical and demographic metadata varied by source and participant and was provided uncurated.

Whole blood was collected in K2EDTA tubes by collaborating institutions according to the institutions' own protocols. For TCRbeta analysis, collaborators shipped samples in one of three forms: frozen whole blood, isolated PBMCs, or DNA extracted from either of those sample types. The sample comprised peripheral blood. The V and J segments used are TRBV9 and TRBJ1-2; a stretch of 7 junction bases matches TRBD1. The receptor was isolated from a man aged 45-65 years with active or convalescent COVID-19. The CDR3 reads as follows: CASSEEGAWGGYGYTF. The nucleotide sequence is given as TGTGCCAGCAGCGAGGAGGGGGCATGGGGTGGGTATGGCTACACCTTC. When the CDR3 is completed using the reference TRBV9 and TRBJ1-2 genes on either side, the full variable domain is DSGVTQTPKHLITATGQRVTLRCSPRSGDLSVYWYQQSLDQGLQFLIQYYNGEERAKGNILERFSAQQFPDLHSELNLSSLELGDSALYFCASSEEGAWGGYGYTFGSGTRLTVV.